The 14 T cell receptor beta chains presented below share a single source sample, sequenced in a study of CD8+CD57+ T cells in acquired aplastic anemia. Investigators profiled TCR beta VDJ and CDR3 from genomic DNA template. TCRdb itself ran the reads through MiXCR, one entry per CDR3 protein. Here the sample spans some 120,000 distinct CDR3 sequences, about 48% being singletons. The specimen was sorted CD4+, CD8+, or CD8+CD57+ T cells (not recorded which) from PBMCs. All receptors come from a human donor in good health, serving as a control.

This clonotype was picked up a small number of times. The CDR3 nucleotides read TGTGCCAGTAGGAACACCGGGGAGCTGTTTTTT. It yields the protein CASRNTGELFF. The rearrangement links TRBV19 to TRBJ2-2; D ambiguous. Trimming pared 6 bases from V and 1 base from J, leaving 0 bases between. Looked up from germline, CDR1 is LNHDA and CDR2 is SQIVND (reference sequence). The CDR3 loop spans 11 amino acids.

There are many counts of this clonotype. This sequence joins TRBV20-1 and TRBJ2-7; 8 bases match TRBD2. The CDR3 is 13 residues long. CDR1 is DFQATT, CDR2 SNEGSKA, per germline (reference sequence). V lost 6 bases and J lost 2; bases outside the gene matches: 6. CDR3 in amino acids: CSAKRGPTYEQYF. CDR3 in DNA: TGCAGTGCAAAGCGGGGGCCTACCTACGAGCAGTACTTC.

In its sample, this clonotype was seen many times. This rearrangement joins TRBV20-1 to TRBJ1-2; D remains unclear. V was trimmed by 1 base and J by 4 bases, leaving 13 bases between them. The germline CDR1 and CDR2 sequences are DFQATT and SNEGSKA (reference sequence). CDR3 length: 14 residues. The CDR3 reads CSARGSAGSYGYTF. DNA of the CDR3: TGCAGTGCTAGAGGTTCGGCAGGAAGCTATGGCTACACCTTC.

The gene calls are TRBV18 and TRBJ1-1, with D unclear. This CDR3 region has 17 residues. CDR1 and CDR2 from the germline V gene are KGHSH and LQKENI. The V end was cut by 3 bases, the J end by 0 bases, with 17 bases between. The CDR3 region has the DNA TGTGCCAGCTCACCGATCGGAGGGAAAGGCATGAACACTGAAGCTTTCTTT. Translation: CASSPIGGKGMNTEAFF.

The CDR3 sequence: CSAVRASENTGELFF. Here the CDR3 DNA reads TGCAGTGCTGTAAGGGCTAGCGAGAACACCGGGGAGCTGTTTTTT. The chain combines TRBV20-1 with TRBJ2-2; a possible D gene is TRBD2 (6 bases). Germline loops: CDR1 DFQATT, CDR2 SNEGSKA (reference sequence). V lost 5 bases and J lost 1, with 14 bases in between. CDR3 size: 15 residues.

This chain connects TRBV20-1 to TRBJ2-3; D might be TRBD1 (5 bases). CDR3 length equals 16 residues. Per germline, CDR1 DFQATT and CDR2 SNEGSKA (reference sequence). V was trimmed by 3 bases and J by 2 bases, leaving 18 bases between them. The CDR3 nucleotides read TGCAGTGCTAGTCCCCCTCGACAGAGGATCACAGATACGCAGTATTTT. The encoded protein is CSASPPRQRITDTQYF.

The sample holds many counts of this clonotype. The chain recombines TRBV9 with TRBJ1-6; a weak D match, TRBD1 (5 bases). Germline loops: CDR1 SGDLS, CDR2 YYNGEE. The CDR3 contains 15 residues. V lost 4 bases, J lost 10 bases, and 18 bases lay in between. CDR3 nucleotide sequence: TGTGCCAGCAGCCCCTGGCAGGGCTTGGACTCACCCCTCCACTTT. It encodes CASSPWQGLDSPLHF.

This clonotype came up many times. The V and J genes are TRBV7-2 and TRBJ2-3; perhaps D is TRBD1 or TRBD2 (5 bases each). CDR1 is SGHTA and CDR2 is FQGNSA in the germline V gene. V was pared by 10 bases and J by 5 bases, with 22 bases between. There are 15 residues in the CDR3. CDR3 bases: TGTGCCAAATCCGAGGGACGGAACTTAGGAGATACGCAGTATTTT. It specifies CAKSEGRNLGDTQYF.

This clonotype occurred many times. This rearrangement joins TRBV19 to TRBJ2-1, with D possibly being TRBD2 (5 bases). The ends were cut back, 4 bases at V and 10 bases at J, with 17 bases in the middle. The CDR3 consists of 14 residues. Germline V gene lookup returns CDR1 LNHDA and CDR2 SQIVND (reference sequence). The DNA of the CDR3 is TGTGCCAGTAGTACCCATAAGGACTCGGGAGAGCAGTTCTTC. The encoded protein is CASSTHKDSGEQFF.

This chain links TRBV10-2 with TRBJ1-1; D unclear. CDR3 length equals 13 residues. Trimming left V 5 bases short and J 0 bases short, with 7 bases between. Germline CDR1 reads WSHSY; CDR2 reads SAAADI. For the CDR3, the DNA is TGCGCCAGCAGTCGGGTGATGAACACTGAAGCTTTCTTT. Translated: CASSRVMNTEAFF.

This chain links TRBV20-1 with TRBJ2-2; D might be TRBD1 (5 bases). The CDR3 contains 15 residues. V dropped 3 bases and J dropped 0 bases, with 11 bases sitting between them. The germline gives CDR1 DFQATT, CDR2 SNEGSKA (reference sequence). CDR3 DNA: TGCAGTGCTAGCGGGTCAGGGCCGAACACCGGGGAGCTGTTTTTT. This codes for CSASGSGPNTGELFF.

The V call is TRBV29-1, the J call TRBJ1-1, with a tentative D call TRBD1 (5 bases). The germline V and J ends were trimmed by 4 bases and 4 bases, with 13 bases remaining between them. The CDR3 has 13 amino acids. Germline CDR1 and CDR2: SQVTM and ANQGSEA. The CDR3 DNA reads TGCAGCGTTGTGGTCGGGCAGGGCACTGAAGCTTTCTTT. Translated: CSVVVGQGTEAFF.

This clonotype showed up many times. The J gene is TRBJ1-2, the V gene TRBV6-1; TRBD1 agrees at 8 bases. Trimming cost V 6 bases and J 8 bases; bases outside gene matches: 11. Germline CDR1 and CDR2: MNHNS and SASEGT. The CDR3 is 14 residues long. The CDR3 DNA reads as TGTGCCAGCAGACCGGACAGGGCCCTGGAGGGCTACACCTTC. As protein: CASRPDRALEGYTF.

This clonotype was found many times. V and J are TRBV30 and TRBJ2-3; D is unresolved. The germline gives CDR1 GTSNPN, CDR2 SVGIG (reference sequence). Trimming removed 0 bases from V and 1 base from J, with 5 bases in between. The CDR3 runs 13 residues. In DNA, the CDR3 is TGTGCCTGGAGTGTTCAGGGCACAGATACGCAGTATTTT. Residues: CAWSVQGTDTQYF. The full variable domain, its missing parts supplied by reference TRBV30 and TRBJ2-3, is SQTIHQWPATLVQPVGSPLSLECTVEGTSNPNLYWYRQAAGRGLQLLFYSVGIGQISSEVPQNLSASRPQDRQFILSSKKLLLSDSGFYLCAWSVQGTDTQYFGPGTRLTVL.